These 32 T cell receptor beta chains were all obtained from the same sample, sequenced in a study of blood T cells in healthy people across ages (dated by TCRdb to about 2015). Libraries were built with 5' RACE. The sample was run on an Illumina HiSeq 2500. The second PCR ran for roughly 7 to 11 cycles and used a J-beta primer mix along with a sample-barcoded 5' primer. TCRdb passed the public sequencing reads through fastp at Q25 and MiXCR, retaining productive beta sequences. CDR3 protein duplicates are merged, each entry listing the most common genes and DNA. The sample contains 710,000 or so distinct CDR3 sequences, approximately 22% of them found a single time. The leading ten clones occupy 22% of the sample. Material: blood. The origin of the receptors is a man in his 70s in good health.

In this sample, this clonotype turned up a few times. The V and J genes are TRBV5-1 and TRBJ1-1, with D perhaps TRBD1 (5 bases). V was shortened by 7 bases and J by 1 base, with 17 bases between the two germline ends. This CDR3 comprises 15 residues. Germline V CDR1 and CDR2: SGHRS, YFSETQ. CDR3 nucleotides: TGCGCCAGCGGATACACCGGGACGGCGAACACTGAAGCTTTCTTT. Translated, it gives CASGYTGTANTEAFF. Variable domain in full (rest from reference TRBV5-1 and TRBJ1-1): KAGVTQTPRYLIKTRGQQVTLSCSPISGHRSVSWYQQTPGQGLQFLFEYFSETQRNKGNFPGRFSGRQFSNSRSEMNVSTLELGDSALYLCASGYTGTANTEAFFGQGTRLTVV.

In this sample, this clonotype turned up a few times. The V and J genes are TRBV5-5 and TRBJ1-1, with D possibly matching TRBD1 (5 bases). V was clipped by 6 bases and J by 3 bases, with 12 bases between them. CDR3 size: 13 residues. Germline V gene data show CDR1 as SGHKS and CDR2 as YYEKEE (reference sequence). CDR3 region: CASNPQGYTEAFF. The CDR3 bases are TGTGCCAGCAACCCTCAGGGATACACTGAAGCTTTCTTT.

The V call is TRBV14, the J call TRBJ2-1; TRBD2 agrees at 8 bases. CDR1 and CDR2 (germline): SGHDN, FVKESK. The CDR3 contains 13 residues. Trimming took 6 bases from V and 6 from J; bases not matched to a gene: 4. The CDR3 DNA reads as TGTGCCAGCAGAGGGACTAGTTCCAATGAGCAGTTCTTC. The encoded protein is CASRGTSSNEQFF.

The V call is TRBV6-1, the J call TRBJ1-5; possible D gene TRBD1, 5 bases. Germline values: CDR1 MNHNS, CDR2 SASEGT. CDR3 size: 16 residues. V lost 3 bases and J 1 base, leaving 13 bases between the germline ends. The chain's CDR3 is CASSEYGTGSNQPQHF. CDR3 sequence (DNA): TGTGCCAGCAGTGAGTACGGGACCGGGAGCAATCAGCCCCAGCATTTT.

This clonotype was seen only once. V and J are TRBV5-5 and TRBJ1-1; the D gene is possibly TRBD1 (5 bases). V was trimmed by 0 bases and J by 1 base, leaving 10 bases between them. Germline CDR1 and CDR2: SGHKS and YYEKEE (reference sequence). The CDR3 consists of 15 residues. The CDR3 DNA sequence: TGTGCCAGCAGCTTGGATCACCAGGGGAACACTGAAGCTTTCTTT. This encodes CASSLDHQGNTEAFF.

V usage is TRBV10-1 and J usage is TRBJ2-5; tentatively, D is TRBD1 (6 bases). The germline V gene has CDR1 WNHNN and CDR2 SYGVQD (reference sequence). With 6 bases removed from V and 1 base from J, the gap between germline ends came to 12 bases. The CDR3 is 14 residues long. CDR3 sequence reads: CASSPGQIQETQYF. The CDR3 DNA follows: TGCGCCAGCAGCCCCGGACAGATCCAAGAGACCCAGTACTTC.

This clonotype was seen more than once but under ten times. This CDR3 is CASSSRLAGMNEQFF. The CDR3 coding sequence is TGTGCCAGCAGCTCGAGACTAGCGGGAATGAATGAGCAGTTCTTC. The chain is built from TRBV7-9 and TRBJ2-7; 11 bases line up with TRBD2. The DNA matches TRBJ2-1 better at its end, which makes the J call doubtful. The CDR3 is made up of 15 amino acids. Germline CDR1 SEHNR, CDR2 FQNEAQ (reference sequence).

The chain's CDR3 is CASSLGPSHQPQHF. The CDR3 DNA reads TGTGCCAGCAGCTTAGGTCCCTCCCATCAGCCCCAGCATTTT. The chain couples TRBV7-8 to TRBJ1-5, with unresolved D. V was cut by 1 base and J by 5 bases, with 9 bases left in between. Germline values: CDR1 SGHVS, CDR2 FQNEAQ. The CDR3 length is 14 residues.

The sample holds a few counts of this clonotype. The V gene is TRBV5-1, the J gene TRBJ1-1, with D perhaps matching TRBD1 (6 bases). This CDR3 has 12 amino acids. Germline CDR1 and CDR2: SGHRS and YFSETQ. The CDR3 reads CSSSIGGTEAFF. The CDR3 coding sequence is TGCTCCTCCAGCATAGGGGGGACTGAAGCTTTCTTT.

This clonotype was recorded a few times. The chain uses TRBV6-5 and TRBJ2-1; D is unresolved. The germline V and J ends were trimmed by 0 bases and 6 bases, with 15 bases remaining between them. Germline V gives CDR1 MNHEY, CDR2 SVGAGI. The length of the CDR3 is 16 residues. Here the CDR3 DNA reads TGTGCCAGCAGTTACTCGTGGGGTAGAATGACCAATGAGCAGTTCTTC. It yields the protein CASSYSWGRMTNEQFF.

The CDR3 here is CASSLFLGTGLHEQYV. The DNA of the CDR3 is TGCGCCAGCAGCTTGTTTCTCGGGACAGGGTTACACGAGCAGTACGTC. The chain has TRBV5-1 and TRBJ2-7; 9 positions agree with TRBD1. Germline lookup yields CDR1 SGHRS and CDR2 YFSETQ. The CDR3 is made up of 16 amino acids. Trimming took 1 base from V and 5 from J; bases not matched to a gene: 10.

This clonotype was counted between two and nine times. This rearrangement joins TRBV12-3 or TRBV12-4 to TRBJ2-7; D ambiguous. The CDR3 length is 10 residues. Trimming took 2 bases from V and 6 from J, leaving 2 bases between them. CDR3 nucleotides: TGTGCCAGCAGTTTAAGCGAGCAGTACGTC. This codes for CASSLSEQYV.

The rearrangement joins TRBV6-1 to TRBJ2-2; D gene ambiguous. In germline, CDR1 is MNHNS, CDR2 SASEGT. The CDR3 runs to 12 residues. V lost 8 bases and J 4 bases, leaving 8 bases between the germline ends. CDR3 in amino acids: CASDQSTGELFF. The CDR3 nucleotides are TGTGCCAGCGACCAGTCCACCGGGGAGCTGTTTTTT.

This clonotype was detected a few times. The rearrangement links TRBV6-6 to TRBJ2-2; D gene ambiguous. V was cut by 6 bases and J by 7 bases, with 12 bases left in between. The germline V gene has CDR1 MNHNY and CDR2 SVGAGI (reference sequence). This CDR3 is 13 amino acids long. The CDR3: CASSPMGDGELFF. CDR3 nucleotides: TGTGCCAGCAGCCCCATGGGTGACGGGGAGCTGTTTTTT.

CDR3: CASSIFEGGYTF. The CDR3 nucleotides read TGTGCCAGCAGCATCTTCGAGGGTGGCTACACCTTC. V gene TRBV5-5 combines with J gene TRBJ1-2; no definite D call. The germline CDR1 and CDR2 sequences are SGHKS and YYEKEE (reference sequence). The CDR3 is made up of 12 amino acids. V was trimmed by 4 bases and J by 7 bases, leaving 11 bases between them.

This clonotype was observed at least ten times. The chain couples TRBV10-3 to TRBJ2-1, with 9 bases fitting TRBD2. The V and J ends lost 7 bases and 4 bases, in that order; junction bases with no gene match: 5. Germline V gene lookup returns CDR1 ENHRY and CDR2 SYGVKD. The CDR3 runs 14 residues. CDR3 loop: CAIKAGGQYNEQFF. The CDR3 nucleotides are TGTGCCATCAAGGCGGGAGGGCAATACAATGAGCAGTTCTTC.

This clonotype appeared many times. The chain uses TRBV20-1 and TRBJ2-5; the D gene could be TRBD1 or TRBD2 (6 bases each). Germline loops: CDR1 DFQATT, CDR2 SNEGSKA (reference sequence). There are 14 residues in the CDR3. Trimming cost V 6 bases and J 5 bases, with 19 bases left between them. For the CDR3, the DNA is TGCAGTGCCGATAGGGGGGCGGCTTATGAGACCCAGTACTTC. It specifies CSADRGAAYETQYF.

The chain carries TRBV6-6 and TRBJ2-5; 14 positions match TRBD2. TRBJ2-7 matches the DNA end more closely, so the J call is doubtful. In germline, CDR1 is MNHNY, CDR2 SVGAGI (reference sequence). This CDR3 has 15 residues. The CDR3 DNA reads TGTGCCAGCAGTTACGGGACTAGCGGGAGCTACGAGCAGTACGTC. Translated, it gives CASSYGTSGSYEQYV.

The V gene is TRBV7-9, the J gene TRBJ2-5; TRBD2 agrees at 14 bases. The J call may be incorrect, as the DNA end agrees better with TRBJ2-1. The CDR3 is 19 residues long. Germline V gene data show CDR1 as SEHNR and CDR2 as FQNEAQ (reference sequence). The CDR3 here is CASSSPPGLAGVLANEQFF. The CDR3 DNA follows: TGTGCCAGCAGCTCACCCCCGGGACTAGCGGGGGTTCTGGCTAATGAGCAGTTCTTC.

CDR3 sequence (DNA): TGTGCCAGCAGTTACTGGGACAGGGACTATGGCTACACCTTC. It specifies CASSYWDRDYGYTF. The chain links TRBV6-6 to TRBJ1-2; TRBD1 agrees at 9 bases. Trimming took 1 base from V and 3 from J; bases not matched to a gene: 0. The germline V gene has CDR1 MNHNY and CDR2 SVGAGI (reference sequence). There are 14 residues in the CDR3.

Many counts were recorded for this clonotype. The V and J genes are TRBV3-1 and TRBJ2-1; D is ambiguous. Germline V gene data show CDR1 as LGHDT and CDR2 as YNNKEL (reference sequence). V was pared by 1 base and J by 4 bases, with 11 bases between. The CDR3 has 15 amino acids. The CDR3 loop reads CASSQGATAYNEQFF. The CDR3 DNA is TGTGCCAGCAGCCAAGGCGCGACGGCATACAATGAGCAGTTCTTC.

This clonotype has a handful of counts. The chain links TRBV27 to TRBJ1-4; 7 nucleotides match TRBD1. From germline, CDR1 is MNHEY and CDR2 SMNVEV (reference sequence). This CDR3 is 17 amino acids long. V shed 7 bases and J 0 bases; nucleotides not matched to a gene: 11. The CDR3 loop is CASTTLTGAATNEKLFF. The CDR3 coding sequence is TGTGCCAGCACCACCTTAACAGGGGCCGCAACTAATGAAAAACTGTTTTTT.

This chain joins TRBV12-3 or TRBV12-4 and TRBJ2-3; D perhaps matches TRBD2 (8 bases). The CDR3 is 15 residues long. V lost 2 bases to trimming and J lost 6 bases, with 15 bases between them. CDR3 in DNA: TGTGCCAGCAGTTTACGGGAGGGGGCATTGGATACGCAGTATTTT. It is translated as CASSLREGALDTQYF.

This sequence joins TRBV20-1 and TRBJ1-4; perhaps TRBD1 as D (6 bases). The CDR3 is 13 amino acids. The V gene lost 6 bases and the J gene lost 4 bases, with 12 bases spanning the gap. Germline CDR1 is DFQATT and CDR2 is SNEGSKA (reference sequence). CDR3 loop: CSAGQTGNEKLFF. CDR3 DNA: TGCAGTGCCGGACAGACGGGTAATGAAAAACTGTTTTTT.

This clonotype was detected a few times. V is TRBV20-1 and J is TRBJ2-1, with D possibly called TRBD1 or TRBD2 (5 bases each). V lost 5 bases to trimming and J lost 10 bases, with 24 bases between them. Germline loops: CDR1 DFQATT, CDR2 SNEGSKA (reference sequence). The CDR3 is 15 residues long. As DNA, the CDR3 is TGCAGTGCTGCAAAACCGGGACCAAATCGAAGAGAGCAGTTCTTC. It translates to CSAAKPGPNRREQFF.

The chain is built from TRBV30 and TRBJ1-5; D is perhaps TRBD1 (6 bases). The V end was cut by 5 bases, the J end by 3 bases, with 11 bases between. Germline CDR1 reads GTSNPN; CDR2 reads SVGIG (reference sequence). The CDR3 totals 13 residues. CDR3 DNA sequence: TGTGCCTGGCGTGGACAGAACAATCAGCCCCAGCATTTT. This codes for CAWRGQNNQPQHF.

A few counts support this clonotype. At one end the junction does not follow the germline gene, possibly because of a read error. V usage is TRBV2 and J usage is TRBJ1-2; the D is unclear. The CDR3 has 14 amino acids. Germline V gene data show CDR1 as SNHLY and CDR2 as FYNNEI. This CDR3 reads CASSEVAPTFGYTF. CDR3 DNA: TGTGCCAGCAGCGAAGTAGCCCCGACATTTGGCTACACCTTC. The full variable domain, rest sourced from reference TRBV2 and TRBJ1-2, is EPEVTQTPSHQVTQMGQEVILRCVPISNHLYFYWYRQILGQKVEFLVSFYNNEISEKSEIFDDQFSVERPDGSNFTLKIRSTKLEDSAMYFCASSEVAPTFGYTFGSGTRLTVV.

The CDR3 DNA reads TGTGCCAGCAGTTGGGGACAAGACTTTTATGGCTACACCTTC. It is translated as CASSWGQDFYGYTF. J is TRBJ1-2 and V is TRBV6-5; weak D call: TRBD1 (6 bases). Germline CDR1 MNHEY, CDR2 SVGAGI. CDR3 length equals 14 residues. V shed 4 bases and J shed 5 bases, with 14 bases lying between them.

This clonotype was observed a handful of times. This rearrangement joins TRBV5-1 to TRBJ2-2, with TRBD1 matching 9 bases. J was trimmed by 6 bases and V by 3 bases; bases with no gene match: 3. The CDR3 contains 14 residues. The V gene's germline CDR1 is SGHRS and CDR2 YFSETQ. As DNA, the CDR3 is TGCGCCAGCAGCTCCCGACAGGGGGCCGGGGAGCTGTTTTTT. Protein sequence: CASSSRQGAGELFF.

In this sample, this clonotype turned up a few times. V is TRBV5-1 and J is TRBJ2-5, with TRBD2 matching 8 bases. The end of the DNA aligns better with TRBJ2-7, so the J call may be wrong. Per germline, CDR1 SGHRS and CDR2 YFSETQ. CDR3 length equals 16 residues. CDR3 sequence: CASSSGGFQPSYEQYF. In DNA, the CDR3 is TGCGCCAGCAGCTCGGGAGGGTTCCAACCCTCCTACGAGCAGTACTTC.

This rearrangement joins TRBV6-1 to TRBJ2-7; D not resolved. Germline V gene sequence: CDR1 MNHNS, CDR2 SASEGT. V lost 5 bases to trimming and J lost 4 bases, with 6 bases between them. The CDR3 is made up of 11 amino acids. The CDR3 spells CASSFEYEQYV. CDR3 coding DNA: TGTGCCAGCAGTTTTGAATACGAGCAGTACGTC.

The CDR3 loop is CASSPGGPIVSYNEQFF. CDR3 DNA: TGTGCCAGCAGTCCGGGGGGGCCAATAGTGTCCTACAATGAGCAGTTCTTC. The chain is built from TRBV6-1 and TRBJ2-1, with 8 nucleotides matching TRBD2. Germline loops: CDR1 MNHNS, CDR2 SASEGT. V trimming: 5 bases; J trimming: 1 base; junction bases outside the gene matches: 10. The CDR3 length is 17 residues.